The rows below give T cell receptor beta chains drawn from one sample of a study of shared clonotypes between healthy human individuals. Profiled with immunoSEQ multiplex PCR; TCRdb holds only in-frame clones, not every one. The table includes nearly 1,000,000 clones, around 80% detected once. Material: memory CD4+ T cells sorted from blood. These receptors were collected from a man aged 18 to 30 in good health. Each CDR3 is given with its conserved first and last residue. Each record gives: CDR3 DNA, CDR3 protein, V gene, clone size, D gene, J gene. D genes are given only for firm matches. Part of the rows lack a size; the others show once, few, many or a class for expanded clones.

cdr3_nt: TGTGCCAGCAGTCCCACCGGGACCCTTATCGCCCTAAATGAAAAACTGTTTTTT
cdr3_aa: CASSPTGTLIALNEKLFF
v_call: TRBV28
clone_size: NA
d_call: NA
j_call: TRBJ1-4

cdr3_nt: TGTGCCAGCAGTGAAGCCGGAGGAAACACCATATATTTT
cdr3_aa: CASSEAGGNTIYF
v_call: TRBV6-1
clone_size: once
d_call: NA
j_call: TRBJ1-3

cdr3_nt: TGTGCCAGCAGCTTTCTCGGCAACACCGGGGAGCTGTTTTTT
cdr3_aa: CASSFLGNTGELFF
v_call: TRBV7-9
clone_size: NA
d_call: NA
j_call: TRBJ2-2

cdr3_nt: TGTGCTAGTGGTTTGGCAGCGGGAGTAACAGAGACCCAGTACTTC
cdr3_aa: CASGLAAGVTETQYF
v_call: TRBV12-5
clone_size: NA
d_call: TRBD2
j_call: TRBJ2-5

cdr3_nt: TGTGCCAGCAGCTTAGGCGGGAGCCGTTCCTACGAGCAGTACTTC
cdr3_aa: CASSLGGSRSYEQYF
v_call: TRBV5-4
clone_size: NA
d_call: TRBD2
j_call: TRBJ2-7

cdr3_nt: TGTGCCAGCAGCTTAGCGCCGCAGACAGTCCCTGCAACTAATGAAAAACTGTTTTTT
cdr3_aa: CASSLAPQTVPATNEKLFF
v_call: TRBV7-6
clone_size: NA
d_call: NA
j_call: TRBJ1-4

cdr3_nt: TGTGCCAGCAGGACGACAGGGGGTGACGACTATGGCTACACCTTC
cdr3_aa: CASRTTGGDDYGYTF
v_call: TRBV6-6
clone_size: NA
d_call: TRBD1
j_call: TRBJ1-2

cdr3_nt: TGTGCCAGCAGCTTAATTTGGAACACTGAAGCTTTCTTT
cdr3_aa: CASSLIWNTEAFF
v_call: TRBV5-5
clone_size: NA
d_call: NA
j_call: TRBJ1-1

cdr3_nt: TGTGCCAGCTCACCTAATACCCCGGGGGCCCCAGTCAATGAGCAGTTCTTC
cdr3_aa: CASSPNTPGAPVNEQFF
v_call: TRBV18
clone_size: NA
d_call: NA
j_call: TRBJ2-1

cdr3_nt: TGCGCCAGCAGCTTGGAAGGGGCAGGGGATACGCAGTATTTT
cdr3_aa: CASSLEGAGDTQYF
v_call: TRBV5-1
clone_size: many
d_call: NA
j_call: TRBJ2-3

cdr3_nt: TGTGCCAGCAGCTTTCGGCAGGGGAATGGCTACACCTTC
cdr3_aa: CASSFRQGNGYTF
v_call: TRBV11-2
clone_size: NA
d_call: NA
j_call: TRBJ1-2

cdr3_nt: TGCGCCAGCAGCACCGGACTCGAGCTCGATACGCAGTATTTT
cdr3_aa: CASSTGLELDTQYF
v_call: TRBV5-1
clone_size: NA
d_call: NA
j_call: TRBJ2-3

cdr3_nt: TGCGCCAGCAGCTTGGGGATAGGGGGCGAGGGCACAGATACGCAGTATTTT
cdr3_aa: CASSLGIGGEGTDTQYF
v_call: TRBV5-1
clone_size: few
d_call: TRBD1
j_call: TRBJ2-3

cdr3_nt: TGCGCCAGCAGCTTGGATGGGGGAACCTACGAGCAGTACTTC
cdr3_aa: CASSLDGGTYEQYF
v_call: TRBV5-1
clone_size: NA
d_call: NA
j_call: TRBJ2-7

cdr3_nt: TGTGCCAGCAGCGGAACGGGGGGTGCGAATACGCAGTATTTT
cdr3_aa: CASSGTGGANTQYF
v_call: TRBV9
clone_size: NA
d_call: TRBD2
j_call: TRBJ2-3

cdr3_nt: TGTGCCAGCAGTTACAGTCCATCGGCGGTTACGCAGTATTTT
cdr3_aa: CASSYSPSAVTQYF
v_call: TRBV6-6
clone_size: NA
d_call: NA
j_call: TRBJ2-3

cdr3_nt: TGTGCCAGCAGCCCTCTGATAGGCTGGCCTGAAGCTTTCTTT
cdr3_aa: CASSPLIGWPEAFF
v_call: TRBV7-9
clone_size: NA
d_call: NA
j_call: TRBJ1-1

cdr3_nt: TGTGCCAGTAGTCCCCCGCGGGGCAGGGATATCCAAGAGACCCAGTACTTC
cdr3_aa: CASSPPRGRDIQETQYF
v_call: TRBV19
clone_size: NA
d_call: NA
j_call: TRBJ2-5

cdr3_nt: TGTGCCACCAGCAGAGATCGCGGAACAACAGATACGCAGTATTTT
cdr3_aa: CATSRDRGTTDTQYF
v_call: TRBV15
clone_size: NA
d_call: NA
j_call: TRBJ2-3

cdr3_nt: TGTGCCAGCAGCTTAGGGGGAGGTGGTTCCTACAATGAGCAGTTCTTC
cdr3_aa: CASSLGGGGSYNEQFF
v_call: TRBV7-2
clone_size: NA
d_call: NA
j_call: TRBJ2-1

cdr3_nt: TGTGCCTGGGAACAGGGATGGGAAAAACTGTTTTTT
cdr3_aa: CAWEQGWEKLFF
v_call: TRBV30
clone_size: NA
d_call: NA
j_call: TRBJ1-4

cdr3_nt: TGTGCCAGCAGTGAACGGGCGGGCAATAAACGTCTGGGGGAGCAGTACTTC
cdr3_aa: CASSERAGNKRLGEQYF
v_call: TRBV6-1
clone_size: NA
d_call: NA
j_call: TRBJ2-7

cdr3_nt: TGTGCCAGCAGTTCCCTAGCGGGAGGGCAAGAGACCCAGTACTTC
cdr3_aa: CASSSLAGGQETQYF
v_call: TRBV27
clone_size: NA
d_call: TRBD2
j_call: TRBJ2-5

cdr3_nt: TGTGCCAGCAGTTTAGGGGACCCACGATATGGCTACACCTTC
cdr3_aa: CASSLGDPRYGYTF
v_call: TRBV28
clone_size: NA
d_call: NA
j_call: TRBJ1-2

cdr3_nt: TGCGCCAGCAGCATAGGACCGACTAACACTGAAGCTTTCTTT
cdr3_aa: CASSIGPTNTEAFF
v_call: TRBV5-1
clone_size: NA
d_call: NA
j_call: TRBJ1-1

cdr3_nt: TGTGCCAGCAGCTTAGCCCTCGGTGCCATAGAAGCTTTCTTT
cdr3_aa: CASSLALGAIEAFF
v_call: TRBV7-9
clone_size: NA
d_call: NA
j_call: TRBJ1-1

cdr3_nt: TGTGCCAGCTCCCTTGTCCCCAATAATTCACCCCTCCACTTT
cdr3_aa: CASSLVPNNSPLHF
v_call: TRBV18
clone_size: once
d_call: NA
j_call: TRBJ1-6

cdr3_nt: TGCAGCGTTGCCTACAGTAATGAAAAACTGTTTTTT
cdr3_aa: CSVAYSNEKLFF
v_call: TRBV29-1
clone_size: once
d_call: NA
j_call: TRBJ1-4

cdr3_nt: TGTGCCAGCAGTGTCGGAAACACTGAAGCTTTCTTT
cdr3_aa: CASSVGNTEAFF
v_call: TRBV2
clone_size: many
d_call: NA
j_call: TRBJ1-1

cdr3_nt: TGTGCCAGCAGCCGCCCGGATGCTAACTATGGCTACACCTTC
cdr3_aa: CASSRPDANYGYTF
v_call: TRBV7-9
clone_size: NA
d_call: NA
j_call: TRBJ1-2

cdr3_nt: TGTGCCATCAGTGAGTCTGGAACTGAGCAGTACTTC
cdr3_aa: CAISESGTEQYF
v_call: TRBV10-3
clone_size: NA
d_call: NA
j_call: TRBJ2-7